What follows is one T cell receptor beta chain and its context. Its antigen is unknown. MiXCR, applied by TCRdb to the reads, yields one record per CDR3 protein. The sample records over 45,000 distinct CDR3 sequences, about a fifth being singletons. This record belongs to a study of T cell repertoires in cytomegalovirus infection. Study-level findings and limits: The study identified carriers of CMV plus the relevant HLA from cumulative public TCR beta family frequency.

CDR1 is SEHNR and CDR2 is FQNEAQ in the germline V gene (reference sequence). CDR3 length equals 13 residues. V was cut by 2 bases and J by 4 bases, with 9 bases left in between. This TCR was recovered from a human donor in good health (CMV status not recorded). Some clones in this sample may be carry-over from other donors' samples. The chain is built from TRBV7-9 and TRBJ2-7, with D perhaps being TRBD1 or TRBD2 (5 bases each). The sample in question was CD8+ T cells from cultured PBMCs, obtained from culture after CMV antigen stimulation. The CDR3 nucleotides are TGTGCCAGCAGCTTACGGGGCGGGTACGAGCAGTACTTC. As protein: CASSLRGGYEQYF.